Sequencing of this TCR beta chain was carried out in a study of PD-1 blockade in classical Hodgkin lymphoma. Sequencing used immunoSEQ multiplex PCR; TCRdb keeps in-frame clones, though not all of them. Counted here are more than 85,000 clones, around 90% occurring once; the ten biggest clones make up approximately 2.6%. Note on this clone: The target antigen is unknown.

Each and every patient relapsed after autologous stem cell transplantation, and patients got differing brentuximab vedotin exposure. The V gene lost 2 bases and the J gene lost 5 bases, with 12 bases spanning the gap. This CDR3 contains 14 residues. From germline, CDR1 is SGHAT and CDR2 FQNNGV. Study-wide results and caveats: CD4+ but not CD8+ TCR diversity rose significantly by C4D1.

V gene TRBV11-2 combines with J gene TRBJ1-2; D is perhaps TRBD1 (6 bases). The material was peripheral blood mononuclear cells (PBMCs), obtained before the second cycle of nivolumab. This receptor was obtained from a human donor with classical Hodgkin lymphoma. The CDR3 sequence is CASSLPQGRYGYTF. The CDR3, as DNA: TGTGCCAGCAGCTTACCTCAGGGGCGTTATGGCTACACCTTC.